The present T cell receptor beta chain was sequenced within a study of T cell changes during pregnancy in multiple sclerosis. The CDR3 consists of 16 residues. Produced via immunoSEQ multiplex PCR; TCRdb's table is partial and in-frame only. The top ten clones hold about 2.5% of a sample with about 59,000 clones, about 90% of them seen once. The source of this sequence is a female donor with multiple sclerosis, enrolled in a pregnancy study. Specimen: peripheral blood, collected in the first trimester of pregnancy. The J gene is TRBJ2-7, the V gene TRBV21-1; the table names TRBD1, a call not compared with the DNA. TRBV21-1 is flagged as a pseudogene. DNA of the CDR3: TGTGCCAGCACCCCCGAGGAGACAGGGGGAGGGAACGAGCAGTACTTC. Its translation: CASTPEETGGGNEQYF.